This entry lists 21 T cell receptor beta chains sequenced from one sample in a study of cytomegalovirus exposure and HLA in healthy donors. Sequencing used immunoSEQ multiplex PCR; TCRdb keeps in-frame clones, though not all of them. The sample has under 150,000 clones, approximately 90% seen once. The specimen was PBMCs. The receptors stem from a man in his late teens or twenties in good health and CMV-seronegative.

CDR3 in amino acids: CASSLGGTGLPDTQYF. CDR3 bases: TGCGCCAGCAGCTTGGGGGGGACAGGGCTACCGGATACGCAGTATTTT. The J gene is TRBJ2-3, the V gene TRBV5-1; 9 bases agree with TRBD1. In germline, CDR1 is SGHRS, CDR2 YFSETQ. J lost 6 bases, V lost 0 bases, and 8 bases had no gene match. The CDR3 length is 16 residues.

The chain has TRBV6-6 and TRBJ2-7; TRBD1 might be the D (5 bases). The V end lost 7 bases, the J end lost 0 bases, and 13 bases lay between the germline ends. Germline assignment: CDR1 MNHNY and CDR2 SVGAGI (reference sequence). The CDR3 runs to 14 residues. The CDR3 nucleotides read TGTGCCAGCACCTCACAGGATTACTCCTACGAGCAGTACTTC. Encoded protein: CASTSQDYSYEQYF.

V usage is TRBV19 and J usage is TRBJ2-3; D gene unclear. This CDR3 is 15 amino acids long. Between the trimmed V and J ends, which lost 3 bases and 2 bases, there was a span of 12 bases. The germline V gene has CDR1 LNHDA and CDR2 SQIVND (reference sequence). In DNA form, the CDR3 reads TGTGCCAGTAGTATGGAGCGAAGAAACACAGATACGCAGTATTTT. Translating gives CASSMERRNTDTQYF.

This chain links TRBV9 with TRBJ2-1; 8 bases fit TRBD2. The CDR3 extends over 14 amino acids. Germline CDR1 reads SGDLS; CDR2 reads YYNGEE. V gave up 4 bases and J gave up 3 bases; unmatched junction bases: 3. CDR3 sequence: CASSLAGGYNEQFF. CDR3 coding DNA: TGTGCCAGCAGCCTCGCGGGGGGCTACAATGAGCAGTTCTTC.

V gene TRBV7-8 combines with J gene TRBJ2-5; TRBD2 might be the D (6 bases). Germline CDR1 and CDR2: SGHVS and FQNEAQ. The CDR3 extends over 17 amino acids. V gave up 2 bases and J gave up 5 bases, with 21 bases separating them. CDR3 nucleotide sequence: TGTGCCAGCAGCTTACTAGAGTCCAGGTCGGGGGTGGAGACCCAGTACTTC. It is translated as CASSLLESRSGVETQYF.

This chain joins TRBV18 and TRBJ2-1; a weak D match, TRBD2 (6 bases). Between the trimmed V and J ends, which lost 5 bases and 5 bases, there was a span of 10 bases. Germline V lookup: CDR1 KGHSH, CDR2 LQKENI. The CDR3 has 13 amino acids. In DNA, the CDR3 is TGTGCCAGCTCATCCGGGACTCACAATGAGCAGTTCTTC. This translates into CASSSGTHNEQFF.

The V call is TRBV7-2, the J call TRBJ2-1; TRBD2 matches 9 bases. Germline V gene data show CDR1 as SGHTA and CDR2 as FQGNSA. The CDR3 length is 16 residues. V was pared by 5 bases and J by 8 bases, with 13 bases of the junction left unmatched. This chain's CDR3 is CASSPPRRGGPHEQFF. The DNA for the CDR3 is TGTGCCAGCAGCCCCCCCCGGCGGGGGGGCCCCCATGAGCAGTTCTTC.

The chain is built from TRBV13 and TRBJ1-2; tentative D call: TRBD1 (6 bases). V lost 5 bases to trimming and J lost 7 bases, with 11 bases between them. CDR1 is PRHDT, CDR2 FYEKMQ, per germline (reference sequence). The CDR3 has 12 residues. The CDR3 DNA follows: TGTGCCAGCAGCCCAGGACAGTCTGGCTACACCTTC. Its protein is CASSPGQSGYTF.

This chain joins TRBV13 and TRBJ2-2, with TRBD2 matching 8 bases. Looked up from germline, CDR1 is PRHDT and CDR2 is FYEKMQ (reference sequence). Trimming cost V 6 bases and J 0 bases; bases outside gene matches: 6. This CDR3 spans 16 amino acids. The CDR3 bases are TGTGCCAGCAGACTCCCGGGAGGGGCGAACACCGGGGAGCTGTTTTTT. Protein product: CASRLPGGANTGELFF.

This clone was found a few times. The rearrangement uses TRBV19 and TRBJ1-2; TRBD1 aligns across 7 bases. V trimming: 7 bases; J trimming: 5 bases; junction bases outside the gene matches: 7. Germline values: CDR1 LNHDA, CDR2 SQIVND (reference sequence). There are 13 residues in the CDR3. CDR3 loop: CASKERGLYGYTF. The CDR3, as DNA: TGTGCCAGTAAGGAAAGGGGGCTGTATGGCTACACCTTC.

The CDR3 sequence: CATSSWDSSYEQYF. CDR3 nucleotide sequence: TGTGCCACCAGTAGTTGGGACAGCTCCTACGAGCAGTACTTC. V gene TRBV15 combines with J gene TRBJ2-7, with 7 nucleotides matching TRBD1. Germline trimming cut 6 bases from V and 0 bases from J; bases unmatched to any gene: 5. The CDR3 spans 14 residues. From germline, CDR1 is LNHNV and CDR2 YYDKDF (reference sequence).

The CDR3 DNA sequence: TGCGCCAGCAGCCACACAGGGGAACTTGGCTATGGCTACACCTTC. Its translation is CASSHTGELGYGYTF. V usage is TRBV4-3 and J usage is TRBJ1-2; TRBD1 agrees at 7 bases. V lost 3 bases, J lost 4 bases, and 8 bases stayed unmatched. Germline V gene lookup returns CDR1 LGHNA and CDR2 YSLEER. This CDR3 is built from 15 residues.

The rearrangement joins TRBV4-3 to TRBJ1-3; D is unclear. Trimming took 0 bases from V and 2 from J, leaving 14 bases between them. Looked up from germline, CDR1 is LGHNA and CDR2 is YSLEER. This CDR3 spans 17 amino acids. CDR3 nucleotide sequence: TGCGCCAGCAGCCAAGATTTGGGCCCTCATGCTGGAAACACCATATATTTT. Its translation: CASSQDLGPHAGNTIYF.

The genes are TRBV27 and TRBJ2-7; 7 nucleotides agree with TRBD1. This CDR3 region has 14 residues. The germline gives CDR1 MNHEY, CDR2 SMNVEV (reference sequence). V lost 3 bases, J lost 1 base, and 3 bases stayed unmatched. The chain's CDR3 is CASSLRDRSYEQYF. CDR3 sequence (DNA): TGTGCCAGCAGTTTGAGGGACAGATCCTACGAGCAGTACTTC.

V and J are TRBV11-2 and TRBJ1-6; D ambiguous. The CDR3 runs 14 residues. V dropped 4 bases and J dropped 7 bases, with 11 bases sitting between them. The germline CDR1 and CDR2 sequences are SGHAT and FQNNGV. CDR3 residues: CASSSYSRNSPLHF. In DNA, the CDR3 is TGTGCCAGCAGCTCCTACAGTAGAAATTCACCCCTCCACTTT.

The chain employs TRBV11-2 and TRBJ1-2; 8 positions match TRBD1. The CDR3 has 17 residues. V shed 5 bases and J 4 bases; nucleotides not matched to a gene: 15. Germline V gives CDR1 SGHAT, CDR2 FQNNGV. CDR3 coding DNA: TGTGCCAGCAGCGTTTTTTCAACGGGAACAGGGGGCTATGGCTACACCTTC. Translated: CASSVFSTGTGGYGYTF.

The V call is TRBV4-3, the J call TRBJ1-5; D remains ambiguous. Germline CDR1 is LGHNA and CDR2 is YSLEER. The V end was cut by 3 bases, the J end by 0 bases, with 9 bases between. CDR3 length equals 15 residues. CDR3 nucleotides: TGCGCCAGCAGCCAGGAGATTTTTAGCAATCAGCCCCAGCATTTT. Protein: CASSQEIFSNQPQHF.

The chain carries TRBV6-5 and TRBJ1-2; D might be TRBD1 (6 bases). CDR3 length: 16 residues. CDR1 MNHEY and CDR2 SVGAGI come from the germline V gene. V dropped 2 bases and J dropped 2 bases, with 15 bases sitting between them. The CDR3 DNA follows: TGTGCCAGCAGTTACAGCCGGGACAAACACAACTATGGCTACACCTTC. This gives the protein CASSYSRDKHNYGYTF.

This chain uses TRBV4-1 with TRBJ1-2, with 11 bases aligning to TRBD1. Germline V gene data show CDR1 as MGHRA and CDR2 as YSYEKL. This CDR3 comprises 16 residues. V lost 2 bases and J lost 4; bases outside the gene matches: 6. The CDR3 nucleotides are TGCGCCAGCAGCCAACCGGGACAGGGGGGAGTCTATGGCTACACCTTC. It yields the protein CASSQPGQGGVYGYTF.

The chain recombines TRBV6-6 with TRBJ1-1; 8 nucleotides line up with TRBD1. This CDR3 is 15 amino acids long. Germline V gene sequence: CDR1 MNHNY, CDR2 SVGAGI (reference sequence). J lost 4 bases, V lost 2 bases, and 6 bases had no gene match. CDR3 residues: CASSYTHRGGTEAFF. The CDR3 DNA reads TGTGCCAGCAGTTACACACACAGGGGGGGCACTGAAGCTTTCTTT.

The chain couples TRBV19 to TRBJ2-1; TRBD2 might be the D (5 bases). Trimming stripped 3 bases from V and 6 bases from J, with 15 bases between. Germline assignment: CDR1 LNHDA and CDR2 SQIVND (reference sequence). This CDR3 is built from 15 residues. CDR3 amino acids: CASSIRWESTNEQFF. The CDR3 nucleotides are TGTGCCAGTAGTATCAGGTGGGAGTCGACCAATGAGCAGTTCTTC.